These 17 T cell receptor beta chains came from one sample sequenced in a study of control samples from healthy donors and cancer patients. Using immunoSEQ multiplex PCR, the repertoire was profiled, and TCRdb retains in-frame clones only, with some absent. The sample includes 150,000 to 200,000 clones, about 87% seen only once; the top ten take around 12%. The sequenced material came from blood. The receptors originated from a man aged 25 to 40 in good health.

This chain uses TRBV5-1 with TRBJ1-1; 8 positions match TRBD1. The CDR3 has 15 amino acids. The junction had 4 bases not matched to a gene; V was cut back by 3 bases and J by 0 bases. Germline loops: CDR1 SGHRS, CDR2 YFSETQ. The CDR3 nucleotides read TGCGCCAGCAGCTCCCTGACAGGGGTGAACACTGAAGCTTTCTTT. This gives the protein CASSSLTGVNTEAFF.

The CDR3 sequence is CASTGYNEQFF. CDR3 nucleotide sequence: TGTGCCTCGACCGGATACAATGAGCAGTTCTTC. The chain uses TRBV30 and TRBJ2-1; D call uncertain. CDR3 length: 11 residues. V was trimmed by 7 bases and J by 4 bases, leaving 8 bases between them. Germline CDR1 GTSNPN, CDR2 SVGIG (reference sequence).

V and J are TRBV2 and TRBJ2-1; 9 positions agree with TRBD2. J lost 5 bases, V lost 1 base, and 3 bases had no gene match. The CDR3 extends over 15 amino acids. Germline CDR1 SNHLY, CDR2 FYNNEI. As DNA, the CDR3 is TGTGCCAGCAGTGAAGGACTAGCGGACCACAATGAGCAGTTCTTC. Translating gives CASSEGLADHNEQFF.

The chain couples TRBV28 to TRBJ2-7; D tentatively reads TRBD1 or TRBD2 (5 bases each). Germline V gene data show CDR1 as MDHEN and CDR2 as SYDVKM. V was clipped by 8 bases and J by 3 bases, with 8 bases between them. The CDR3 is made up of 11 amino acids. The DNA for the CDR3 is TGTGCCAGCCGGGACCGCTACGAGCAGTACTTC. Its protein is CASRDRYEQYF.

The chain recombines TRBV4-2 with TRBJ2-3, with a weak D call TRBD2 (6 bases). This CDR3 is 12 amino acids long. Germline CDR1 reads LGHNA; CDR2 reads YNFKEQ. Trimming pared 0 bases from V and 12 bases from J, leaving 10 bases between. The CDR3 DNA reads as TGTGCCAGCAGCCAAGATACGGACTACCAGTATTTT. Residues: CASSQDTDYQYF.

CDR3 nucleotide sequence: TGTGCCAGCGTGGGGGGGCCCCACAATGAGCAGTTCTTC. This codes for CASVGGPHNEQFF. The V gene is TRBV7-9, the J gene TRBJ2-1; possibly TRBD2 for D (7 bases). V lost 8 bases, J lost 5 bases, and 13 bases lay in between. The CDR3 consists of 13 residues. Germline assignment: CDR1 SEHNR and CDR2 FQNEAQ (reference sequence).

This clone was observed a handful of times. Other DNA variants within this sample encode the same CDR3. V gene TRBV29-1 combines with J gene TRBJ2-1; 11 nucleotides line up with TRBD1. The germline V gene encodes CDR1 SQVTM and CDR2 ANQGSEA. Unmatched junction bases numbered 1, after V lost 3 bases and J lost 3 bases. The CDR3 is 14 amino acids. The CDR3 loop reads CSVEGQGVYNEQFF. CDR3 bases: TGCAGCGTTGAGGGACAGGGGGTCTACAATGAGCAGTTCTTC.

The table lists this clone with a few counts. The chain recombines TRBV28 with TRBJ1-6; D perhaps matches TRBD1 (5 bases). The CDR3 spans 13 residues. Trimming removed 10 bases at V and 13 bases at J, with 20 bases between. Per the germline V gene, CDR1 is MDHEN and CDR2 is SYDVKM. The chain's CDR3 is CATATTGSSPLHF. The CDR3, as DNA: TGTGCCACCGCTACCACAGGATCTTCGCCCCTCCACTTT.

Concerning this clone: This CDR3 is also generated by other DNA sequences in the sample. CDR3 protein: CASSPTENTEAFF. CDR3 bases: TGTGCCAGCTCCCCGACGGAGAACACTGAAGCTTTCTTT. V gene TRBV18 combines with J gene TRBJ1-1; D call uncertain. Germline V CDR1 and CDR2: KGHSH, LQKENI. V dropped 6 bases and J dropped 1 base, with 9 bases sitting between them. The CDR3 is 13 amino acids. Complete variable domain (other parts from reference TRBV18 and TRBJ1-1): NAGVMQNPRHLVRRRGQEARLRCSPMKGHSHVYWYRQLPEEGLKFMVYLQKENIIDESGMPKERFSAEFPKEGPSILRIQQVVRGDSAAYFCASSPTENTEAFFGQGTRLTVV.

In nucleotides, the CDR3 is TGTGCCAGCAGCCCCAGCCGCATTAGCTCCTACAATGAGCAGTTCTTC. Translated, it gives CASSPSRISSYNEQFF. The gene calls are TRBV7-6 and TRBJ2-1; no firm D call. Looked up from germline, CDR1 is SGHVS and CDR2 is FNYEAQ. Trimming stripped 5 bases from V and 0 bases from J, with 14 bases between. This CDR3 is built from 16 residues.

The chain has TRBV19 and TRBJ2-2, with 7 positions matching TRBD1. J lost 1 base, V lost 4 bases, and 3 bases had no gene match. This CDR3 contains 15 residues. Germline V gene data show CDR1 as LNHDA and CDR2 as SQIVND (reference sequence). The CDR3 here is CASSKGQMNTGELFF. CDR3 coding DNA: TGTGCCAGTAGTAAGGGACAGATGAACACCGGGGAGCTGTTTTTT.

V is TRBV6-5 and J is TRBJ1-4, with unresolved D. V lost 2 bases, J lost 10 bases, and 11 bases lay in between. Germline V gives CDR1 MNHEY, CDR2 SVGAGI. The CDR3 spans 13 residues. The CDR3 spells CASSYEAAGKLFF. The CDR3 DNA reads TGTGCCAGCAGTTACGAGGCCGCGGGAAAACTGTTTTTT.

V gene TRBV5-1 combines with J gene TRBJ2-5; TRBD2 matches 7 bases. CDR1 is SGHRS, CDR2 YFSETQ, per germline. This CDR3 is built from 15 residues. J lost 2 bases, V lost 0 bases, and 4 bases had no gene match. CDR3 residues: CASSLDGGGQETQYF. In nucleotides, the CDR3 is TGCGCCAGCAGCTTGGATGGCGGGGGACAAGAGACCCAGTACTTC.

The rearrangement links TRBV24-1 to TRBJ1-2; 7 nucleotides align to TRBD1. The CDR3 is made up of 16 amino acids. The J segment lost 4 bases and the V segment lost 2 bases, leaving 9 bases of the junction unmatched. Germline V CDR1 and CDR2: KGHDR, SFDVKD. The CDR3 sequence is CATSDSDRAKVYGYTF. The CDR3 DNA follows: TGTGCCACCAGTGATTCCGACAGGGCTAAAGTCTATGGCTACACCTTC.

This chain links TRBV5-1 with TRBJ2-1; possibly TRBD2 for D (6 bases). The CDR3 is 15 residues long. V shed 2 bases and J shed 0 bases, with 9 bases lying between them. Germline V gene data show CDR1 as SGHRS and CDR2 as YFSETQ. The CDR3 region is CASSFDGSSYNEQFF. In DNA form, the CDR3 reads TGCGCCAGCAGCTTTGACGGGAGCTCCTACAATGAGCAGTTCTTC.

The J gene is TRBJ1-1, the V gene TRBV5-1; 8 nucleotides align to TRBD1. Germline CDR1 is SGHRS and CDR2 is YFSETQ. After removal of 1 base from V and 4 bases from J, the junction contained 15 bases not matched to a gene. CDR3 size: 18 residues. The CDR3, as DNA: TGCGCCAGCAGCTTGAAAGGTTCCGGGACAGGCGATACCACTGAAGCTTTCTTT. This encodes CASSLKGSGTGDTTEAFF.

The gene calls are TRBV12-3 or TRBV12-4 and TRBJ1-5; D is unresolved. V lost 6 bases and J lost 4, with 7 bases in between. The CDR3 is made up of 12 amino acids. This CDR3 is CASSVSNQPQHF. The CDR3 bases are TGTGCCAGCAGCGTATCTAATCAGCCCCAGCATTTT.